This T cell receptor (beta chain) is drawn from a study of beta chain features in type 1 diabetes. General study points: Significant though moderate, a shortening of TCRB CDR3s appeared in all four CD4+ subsets of Type 1 diabetes patients.

The CDR3 loop spans 15 amino acids. CDR1 and CDR2 from the germline V gene are SQVTM and ANQGSEA. The V segment lost 6 bases and the J segment 7 bases; nucleotides outside the gene matches: 12. This clone appeared a few times. As yet, its antigen is unknown. TCRB transcripts that were expressed got sequenced, as all of the isolated RNA had been reverse transcribed. Libraries were prepared by immunoSEQ multiplex PCR; TCRdb keeps only in-frame clonotypes and omits some of them. Among 300,000 to 350,000 clones, 15% to 20% were seen once, and the ten largest hold around 0.045%. V gene TRBV29-1 combines with J gene TRBJ2-1; 10 bases match TRBD1. This receptor was obtained from a young woman in good health. Sequencing was performed on naive CD4+ T cells from blood. CDR3 protein: CSVEPGTGVLNEQFF. In nucleotides, the CDR3 is TGCAGCGTGGAACCCGGGACAGGGGTTCTAAATGAGCAGTTCTTC.